The 5 T cell receptor beta chains listed next were all sequenced from one sample in a study of T cell responses to AZD1222 COVID-19 vaccine. Produced via immunoSEQ multiplex PCR; TCRdb's table is partial and in-frame only. Of under 140,000 clones in the sample, approximately 92% are singletons; the top ten hold around 2.5%. This specimen was peripheral blood, taken 28 days after the second AZD1222 dose. The receptors were sampled from an adult who received the AZD1222 COVID-19 vaccine.

V usage is TRBV6-4 and J usage is TRBJ1-6, with D possibly TRBD1 on 5 matching bases. The V gene lost 1 base and the J gene lost 9 bases, with 10 bases spanning the gap. CDR3 length: 14 amino acids. Germline loops: CDR1 MRHNA, CDR2 SNTAGT. The chain's CDR3 is CASSDFDSPSPLHF. CDR3 nucleotides: TGTGCCAGCAGTGACTTCGACAGCCCTTCACCCCTCCACTTT.

The chain joins TRBV7-6 to TRBJ2-2; tentative D call: TRBD2 (5 bases). The CDR3 spans 14 residues. Trimming removed 5 bases at V and 6 bases at J, with 13 bases between. The V gene's germline CDR1 is SGHVS and CDR2 FNYEAQ. CDR3 residues: CASSPLRASGELFF. CDR3 DNA: TGTGCCAGCAGCCCCCTGCGGGCCTCCGGGGAGCTGTTTTTT.

The V gene is TRBV7-2, the J gene TRBJ1-6; TRBD1 agrees at 8 bases. The CDR3 loop spans 14 amino acids. Germline CDR1 is SGHTA and CDR2 is FQGNSA. V was pared by 5 bases and J by 11 bases, with 8 bases of the junction left unmatched. CDR3 sequence (DNA): TGTGCCAGCAGCGCGGACAGGGCAATCCCACCCCTCCACTTT. Its protein is CASSADRAIPPLHF.

The CDR3 here is CASRLDRAQPQHF. CDR3 nucleotides: TGTGCCAGCAGGTTGGACAGGGCTCAGCCCCAGCATTTT. The genes are TRBV2 and TRBJ1-5; 8 nucleotides line up with TRBD1. Germline V gene lookup returns CDR1 SNHLY and CDR2 FYNNEI. V was clipped by 6 bases and J by 6 bases; unmatched bases: 4. The CDR3 covers 13 residues.

The chain links TRBV10-1 to TRBJ1-2; 7 bases map to TRBD1. The CDR3 runs 13 residues. Per the germline V gene, CDR1 is WNHNN and CDR2 is SYGVQD (reference sequence). V lost 5 bases, J lost 5 bases, and 5 bases stayed unmatched. Here the CDR3 reads CASSPGTVYGYTF. The CDR3 coding sequence is TGCGCCAGCAGTCCCGGGACAGTGTATGGCTACACCTTC.